This T cell receptor (beta chain) was found in a study of response to subunit inactivated influenza vaccine. Germline CDR1 and CDR2: SQVTM and ANQGSEA. The CDR3 is 12 amino acids. Trimming removed 7 bases at V and 3 bases at J, with 10 bases between. Each CDR3 protein gets one entry after TCRdb re-called the RT-PCR reads with MiXCR. This repertoire shows around 650,000 distinct CDR3 sequences, approximately 15% found once; its top ten account for around 10%. The study's findings and limits: Authors suggested seasonal influenza vaccinations each recruit few new T cells.

This clonotype came up a few times. Antigen: not known. This receptor was taken from a man aged 45-65 years who received an inactivated influenza vaccine. Material: PBMCs from blood, obtained approximately 13 days after vaccination. This chain uses TRBV29-1 with TRBJ1-3; the D gene is possibly TRBD1 (5 bases). CDR3 region: CSAEQGGNTIYF. Written as DNA, the CDR3 is TGCAGCGCTGAGCAGGGTGGAAACACCATATATTTT.